The 32 T cell receptor beta chains below all came from one sample that was sequenced in a study of pediatric ulcerative colitis. The data were produced by immunoSEQ multiplex PCR, yet TCRdb's version contains in-frame clones alone and is incomplete. The table records approximately 32,000 clones, around 82% of them present only once. The sequencing sample was made of blood. The receptors were sampled from a boy younger than 18 with severe ulcerative colitis.

The rearrangement uses TRBV15 and TRBJ1-2; D unresolved. Germline CDR1 is LNHNV and CDR2 is YYDKDF (reference sequence). Between the trimmed V and J ends, which lost 0 bases and 5 bases, there was a span of 13 bases. The CDR3 sequence is 15 residues long. Here the CDR3 reads CATSRDQAVTYGYTF. The DNA for the CDR3 is TGTGCCACCAGCAGAGATCAAGCAGTTACTTATGGCTACACCTTC.

The J gene is TRBJ1-6, the V gene TRBV2; TRBD1 is a possible D gene (6 bases). V was shortened by 8 bases and J by 7 bases, with 15 bases between the two germline ends. Germline V CDR1 and CDR2: SNHLY, FYNNEI. The CDR3 is 14 amino acids. CDR3 in amino acids: CASSTRGQNSPLHF. CDR3 coding DNA: TGTGCCAGCTCGACCAGGGGCCAAAATTCACCCCTCCACTTT.

This clone was counted only a few times. The chain is built from TRBV30 and TRBJ1-1; tentatively, D is TRBD1 (5 bases). The CDR3 runs to 13 residues. Germline CDR1 reads GTSNPN; CDR2 reads SVGIG (reference sequence). The V end was cut by 5 bases, the J end by 0 bases, with 10 bases between. The CDR3 protein is CAWLTDLNTEAFF. For the CDR3, the DNA is TGTGCCTGGCTGACAGATCTGAACACTGAAGCTTTCTTT. Full variable domain (remainder filled in from reference TRBV30 and TRBJ1-1): SQTIHQWPATLVQPVGSPLSLECTVEGTSNPNLYWYRQAAGRGLQLLFYSVGIGQISSEVPQNLSASRPQDRQFILSSKKLLLSDSGFYLCAWLTDLNTEAFFGQGTRLTVV.

This rearrangement joins TRBV6-5 to TRBJ1-6; no clear D. The germline gives CDR1 MNHEY, CDR2 SVGAGI. CDR3 length: 15 amino acids. Trimming took 3 bases from V and 7 from J, leaving 13 bases between them. The CDR3 region has the DNA TGTGCCAGCAGTTATTCGGGGAGGGTCAATTCACCCCTCCACTTT. This codes for CASSYSGRVNSPLHF.

CDR3 in DNA: TGCGCCAGCAGCTTGAGGCGGGGGGACCATAATGAGCAGTTCTTC. Protein: CASSLRRGDHNEQFF. The chain joins TRBV5-1 to TRBJ2-1, with 8 bases lining up with TRBD2. Looked up from germline, CDR1 is SGHRS and CDR2 is YFSETQ. Losses at the gene ends were 1 base for V and 7 bases for J; bases not matched to a gene: 7. The CDR3 consists of 15 residues.

The chain joins TRBV19 to TRBJ1-2; TRBD1 matches at 12 bases. Germline CDR1 reads LNHDA; CDR2 reads SQIVND (reference sequence). The CDR3 spans 16 residues. J lost 5 bases, V lost 1 base, and 5 bases had no gene match. Here the CDR3 reads CASSIGDRGLGYGYTF. DNA for the CDR3: TGTGCCAGTAGTATAGGGGACAGGGGGCTTGGTTATGGCTACACCTTC. Filled out from reference TRBV19 and TRBJ1-2, the complete variable domain reads DGGITQSPKYLFRKEGQNVTLSCEQNLNHDAMYWYRQDPGQGLRLIYYSQIVNDFQKGDIAEGYSVSREKKESFPLTVTSAQKNPTAFYLCASSIGDRGLGYGYTFGSGTRLTVV.

The gene calls are TRBV19 and TRBJ2-2; D might be TRBD2 (5 bases). The germline V and J ends were trimmed by 5 bases and 0 bases, with 7 bases remaining between them. The CDR3 has 14 amino acids. The germline V gene encodes CDR1 LNHDA and CDR2 SQIVND (reference sequence). The CDR3 DNA reads TGTGCCAGTAGTTTCGGGGCGAACACCGGGGAGCTGTTTTTT. As protein: CASSFGANTGELFF.

This clone was seen only once. The chain employs TRBV15 and TRBJ1-2, with a possible D match to TRBD1 (6 bases). The CDR3 has 15 residues. Trimming left V 0 bases short and J 5 bases short, with 13 bases between. Germline lookup yields CDR1 LNHNV and CDR2 YYDKDF (reference sequence). CDR3 sequence: CATSRERGQGYGYTF. The CDR3, as DNA: TGTGCCACCAGCAGAGAGCGCGGGCAGGGGTATGGCTACACCTTC.

V is TRBV15 and J is TRBJ1-2, with D possibly matching TRBD1 (6 bases). Germline CDR1 reads LNHNV; CDR2 reads YYDKDF (reference sequence). The CDR3 is 15 amino acids. Deletions cut 0 bases from V and 10 bases from J, with 18 bases between. The CDR3 sequence: CATSRERAEGGDYTF. CDR3 coding DNA: TGTGCCACCAGCAGAGAACGGGCGGAAGGGGGAGACTACACCTTC.

The CDR3 nucleotides are TGTGCCAGCAGCGGAGGGGGTTGGTTGGACACAGATACGCAGTATTTT. This sequence encodes CASSGGGWLDTDTQYF. The chain combines TRBV14 with TRBJ2-3, with D perhaps given as TRBD1 or TRBD2 (6 bases each). The V end lost 5 bases, the J end lost 2 bases, and 17 bases lay between the germline ends. Germline V gene sequence: CDR1 SGHDN, CDR2 FVKESK. This CDR3 is 16 amino acids long.

The genes are TRBV4-3 and TRBJ1-1; weak D call: TRBD1 (5 bases). V gave up 1 base and J gave up 4 bases, with 16 bases separating them. Germline lookup yields CDR1 LGHNA and CDR2 YSLEER. The CDR3 is 16 amino acids. DNA of the CDR3: TGCGCCAGCAGCCAAGGCGTTCGGGACGTTACCACTGAAGCTTTCTTT. It translates to CASSQGVRDVTTEAFF.

V usage is TRBV6-5 and J usage is TRBJ2-3; D is undetermined. V was pared by 5 bases and J by 2 bases, with 8 bases between. The CDR3 is made up of 13 amino acids. CDR1 is MNHEY and CDR2 is SVGAGI in the germline V gene. The CDR3 reads CASSRPPTDTQYF. The DNA of the CDR3 is TGTGCCAGCAGTAGGCCCCCCACAGATACGCAGTATTTT.

This clone was counted between two and nine times. This chain's CDR3 is CASSIEAGPYEQYF. Here the CDR3 DNA reads TGTGCCAGTAGTATAGAAGCGGGTCCCTACGAGCAGTACTTC. The chain employs TRBV19 and TRBJ2-7; D is perhaps TRBD2 (6 bases). Per germline, CDR1 LNHDA and CDR2 SQIVND (reference sequence). This CDR3 is built from 14 residues. V was shortened by 0 bases and J by 2 bases, with 8 bases between the two germline ends.

J is TRBJ1-2 and V is TRBV7-2; 7 bases line up with TRBD1. Germline assignment: CDR1 SGHTA and CDR2 FQGNSA. The trim removed 6 bases at V and 2 bases at J, leaving 6 bases unmatched. This CDR3 contains 14 residues. As DNA, the CDR3 is TGTGCCAGCAGTGATGGGACAGAGAACTATGGCTACACCTTC. This encodes CASSDGTENYGYTF.

The genes are TRBV11-2 and TRBJ2-3; D not resolved. Per germline, CDR1 SGHAT and CDR2 FQNNGV. This CDR3 spans 13 amino acids. V was cut by 2 bases and J by 3 bases, with 6 bases left in between. CDR3 loop: CASSLYLTDTQYF. The DNA for the CDR3 is TGTGCCAGCAGCTTATACCTAACAGATACGCAGTATTTT.

The rearrangement joins TRBV30 to TRBJ2-7, with 8 positions matching TRBD1. The CDR3 is 13 residues long. V lost 3 bases and J lost 5; bases outside the gene matches: 6. Germline lookup yields CDR1 GTSNPN and CDR2 SVGIG (reference sequence). CDR3 coding DNA: TGTGCCTGGAGCGAGGACAGGGCGGACGAGCAGTACTTC. Translated, it gives CAWSEDRADEQYF.

The chain is built from TRBV4-1 and TRBJ1-3; D is ambiguous. Germline assignment: CDR1 MGHRA and CDR2 YSYEKL. V was pared by 5 bases and J by 0 bases, with 14 bases between. The CDR3 consists of 16 residues. Here the CDR3 DNA reads TGCGCCAGCAGCACCACATACCCTTTCTCTGGAAACACCATATATTTT. Protein product: CASSTTYPFSGNTIYF.

The rearrangement links TRBV19 to TRBJ1-6; 8 positions match TRBD1. The V segment lost 5 bases and the J segment 8 bases; nucleotides outside the gene matches: 11. Germline CDR1 reads LNHDA; CDR2 reads SQIVND (reference sequence). This CDR3 comprises 16 residues. This CDR3 is CASSLRDRGLDSPLHF. The CDR3 DNA reads as TGTGCCAGTAGTCTCCGCGACAGGGGTTTGGATTCACCCCTCCACTTT.

The chain uses TRBV19 and TRBJ2-7; D possibly corresponds to TRBD2 (6 bases). The germline V and J ends were trimmed by 5 bases and 3 bases, with 11 bases remaining between them. This CDR3 comprises 13 residues. Germline-derived CDR1 and CDR2 are LNHDA and SQIVND (reference sequence). This CDR3 reads CASSAGSFYEQYF. CDR3 sequence (DNA): TGTGCCAGTAGTGCCGGGAGTTTCTACGAGCAGTACTTC.

This chain joins TRBV11-2 and TRBJ2-5, with TRBD2 matching 8 bases. The DNA matches TRBJ2-7 better at its end, which makes the J call doubtful. Germline CDR1 SGHAT, CDR2 FQNNGV. This CDR3 contains 15 residues. CDR3: CASSLVAGGFYEQYF. CDR3 in DNA: TGTGCCAGCAGCTTAGTGGCGGGGGGCTTCTACGAGCAGTACTTC.

The rearrangement joins TRBV6-6 to TRBJ1-5; possible D gene TRBD1, 5 bases. The germline V gene has CDR1 MNHNY and CDR2 SVGAGI (reference sequence). The CDR3 totals 14 residues. Trimming stripped 9 bases from V and 7 bases from J, with 19 bases between. The CDR3 nucleotides are TGTGCCAGTTGTGACAGCCTTAAAGCCCAGCCCCAGCATTTT. This gives the protein CASCDSLKAQPQHF.

This clone showed up just a few times. The chain links TRBV7-9 to TRBJ1-1; unclear D gene. There are 12 residues in the CDR3. Germline V gives CDR1 SEHNR, CDR2 FQNEAQ (reference sequence). Trimming shortened V by 1 base and J by 8 bases, and 8 bases separated the two germline ends. In DNA form, the CDR3 reads TGTGCCAGCAGCTTAGATGGACCCGAAGCTTTCTTT. Its protein is CASSLDGPEAFF.

This clone was seen just once. This chain links TRBV6-1 with TRBJ1-4; no clear D. This CDR3 is built from 13 residues. V lost 3 bases and J 7 bases, leaving 9 bases between the germline ends. CDR1 is MNHNS, CDR2 SASEGT, per germline. The CDR3: CASSDSLSEKLFF. CDR3 nucleotide sequence: TGTGCCAGCAGTGACTCCTTAAGTGAAAAACTGTTTTTT.

This sequence joins TRBV5-1 and TRBJ2-7, with D maybe TRBD1 (6 bases). Germline CDR1 and CDR2: SGHRS and YFSETQ. Trimming pared 0 bases from V and 1 base from J, leaving 17 bases between. The CDR3 covers 17 residues. The CDR3 protein is CASSLDPTYRVSYEQYF. CDR3 DNA: TGCGCCAGCAGCTTGGACCCTACGTACAGGGTATCCTACGAGCAGTACTTC.

This sequence joins TRBV10-3 and TRBJ2-1, with D maybe TRBD2 (7 bases). Germline lookup yields CDR1 ENHRY and CDR2 SYGVKD. The CDR3 covers 17 residues. Trimming stripped 4 bases from V and 2 bases from J, with 18 bases between. This CDR3 is CAISVLGRGETYNEQFF. The CDR3 DNA is TGTGCCATCAGTGTCCTGGGGAGGGGGGAAACCTACAATGAGCAGTTCTTC.

The CDR3 DNA follows: TGCGCCAGCAGCGACCTTGGGTCACCCCTCCACTTT. Protein product: CASSDLGSPLHF. The chain combines TRBV5-1 with TRBJ1-6; no clear D gene. Per the germline V gene, CDR1 is SGHRS and CDR2 is YFSETQ. V dropped 4 bases and J dropped 10 bases, with 9 bases sitting between them. The CDR3 totals 12 residues.

The chain combines TRBV6-1 with TRBJ1-5; D is uncertain. V lost 0 bases and J lost 4, with 4 bases in between. The CDR3 consists of 13 residues. Germline V gives CDR1 MNHNS, CDR2 SASEGT. This CDR3 is CASSEAKNQPQHF. CDR3 coding DNA: TGTGCCAGCAGTGAAGCGAAGAATCAGCCCCAGCATTTT.

This chain links TRBV14 with TRBJ2-3; 8 bases agree with TRBD1. The V segment lost 4 bases and the J segment 0 bases; nucleotides outside the gene matches: 3. The V gene's germline CDR1 is SGHDN and CDR2 FVKESK. This CDR3 is 15 amino acids long. This CDR3 is CASSPRDRSTDTQYF. The CDR3 DNA reads TGTGCCAGCAGCCCCCGGGACAGGAGCACAGATACGCAGTATTTT.

This rearrangement joins TRBV2 to TRBJ2-7, with a tentative D call TRBD1 (5 bases). The CDR3 covers 13 residues. Trimming stripped 6 bases from V and 6 bases from J, with 15 bases between. Germline V gives CDR1 SNHLY, CDR2 FYNNEI. This CDR3 is CASRARVIGEQYF. The CDR3 nucleotides read TGTGCCAGCAGGGCCAGGGTAATTGGCGAGCAGTACTTC. Full variable domain (missing parts from reference TRBV2 and TRBJ2-7): EPEVTQTPSHQVTQMGQEVILRCVPISNHLYFYWYRQILGQKVEFLVSFYNNEISEKSEIFDDQFSVERPDGSNFTLKIRSTKLEDSAMYFCASRARVIGEQYFGPGTRLTVT.

This chain links TRBV28 with TRBJ2-7, with D tentatively TRBD2 (6 bases). The CDR3 runs 16 residues. CDR1 is MDHEN, CDR2 SYDVKM, per germline. V was clipped by 5 bases and J by 3 bases, with 20 bases between them. The CDR3 DNA reads as TGTGCCAGCAGTCCAGTCGGGACTGGCGGGCTCTACGAGCAGTACTTC. Amino acid sequence: CASSPVGTGGLYEQYF.

The rearrangement joins TRBV5-1 to TRBJ2-5; D assignment may be TRBD1 or TRBD2 (5 bases each). Gene TRBJ2-7 matches the end of the DNA better, so the J call may be wrong. The CDR3 spans 15 residues. CDR1 is SGHRS and CDR2 is YFSETQ in the germline V gene. CDR3 DNA sequence: TGCGCCAGCAGCTGGGGTGGGGGTTCGTCCTACGAGCAGTACTTC. It specifies CASSWGGGSSYEQYF.

The rearrangement joins TRBV27 to TRBJ1-5, with a possible D match to TRBD1 (6 bases). Deletions cut 5 bases from V and 1 base from J, with 9 bases between. Per germline, CDR1 MNHEY and CDR2 SMNVEV (reference sequence). The CDR3 has 14 residues. The CDR3 DNA follows: TGTGCCAGCAGTCCGGACAGAAGCAATCAGCCCCAGCATTTT. Protein product: CASSPDRSNQPQHF.